A selection of T cell receptor beta chains follows, all from one sample in a study of human thymus T cells. Only in-frame clones appear in the TCRdb table, and some are missing; sequencing was by immunoSEQ multiplex PCR. The sample consists of more than 45,000 clones, approximately 93% of them appearing once. Sequencing was performed on blood. Receptors were obtained from a boy under two years old with a congenital heart defect but otherwise immunologically healthy. The CDR3 runs from the conserved cysteine through the conserved F or W. A D gene is named only where the DNA matches it firmly. The listing skips clone size in some rows; elsewhere it reads once, few, many or a size class.

clone_size,d_call,j_call,v_call,cdr3_aa,cdr3_nt
.,TRBD2,TRBJ2-1,TRBV19,CASSSGLAGGGYNEQFF,TGTGCCAGTAGTTCCGGACTAGCGGGAGGGGGCTACAATGAGCAGTTCTTC
.,TRBD2,TRBJ2-5,TRBV4-1,CASSLLAGVETQYF,TGCGCCAGCAGTCTACTAGCGGGAGTAGAGACCCAGTACTTC
.,.,TRBJ1-2,TRBV5-1,CASSLDSLLYGYTF,TGCGCCAGCAGCTTAGACAGCCTCCTCTATGGCTACACCTTC
.,.,TRBJ2-4,TRBV23-1,CASSLDIQYF,TGCGCCAGCAGTCTCGACATTCAGTACTTC
once,TRBD1,TRBJ2-7,TRBV7-2,CASSLDRGAYEQYF,TGTGCCAGCAGCCTGGACAGGGGCGCCTACGAGCAGTACTTC
.,.,TRBJ2-7,TRBV19,CASSIEGGVSYEQYF,TGTGCCAGTAGTATAGAGGGCGGAGTCTCCTACGAGCAGTACTTC
once,.,TRBJ2-3,TRBV30,CAWSVGSDTQYF,TGTGCCTGGAGTGTAGGATCAGATACGCAGTATTTT
.,TRBD1,TRBJ1-2,TRBV6-5,CASLLTPGQGHGYTF,TGTGCCAGCTTACTTACGCCGGGACAGGGGCATGGCTACACCTTC
.,.,TRBJ2-3,TRBV9,CASSEPRMPDTQYF,TGTGCCAGCAGCGAGCCCCGCATGCCCGATACGCAGTATTTT
.,.,TRBJ2-5,TRBV10-3,CAISAQGGKETQYF,TGTGCCATCAGTGCCCAGGGGGGCAAAGAGACCCAGTACTTC
.,.,TRBJ1-5,TRBV5-1,CASSFEGHQPQHF,TGCGCCAGCAGCTTTGAGGGACATCAGCCCCAGCATTTT
.,TRBD2,TRBJ2-7,TRBV5-1,CASSLQREGHYEQYF,TGCGCCAGCAGCCTCCAGCGGGAGGGCCACTACGAGCAGTACTTC
.,.,TRBJ1-2,TRBV6-1,CASSEKAASYYGYTF,TGTGCCAGCAGTGAAAAGGCTGCGTCCTACTATGGCTACACCTTC
.,TRBD1,TRBJ1-4,TRBV19,CASSLTGGYSTNEKLFF,TGTGCCAGTAGCCTCACAGGGGGCTACTCAACTAATGAAAAACTGTTTTTT
.,TRBD2,TRBJ2-1,TRBV19,CASSSAGLAGGSSYNEQFF,TGTGCCAGTAGTTCGGCGGGACTAGCGGGGGGGAGCTCCTACAATGAGCAGTTCTTC
.,TRBD2,TRBJ2-7,TRBV5-4,CASSLGLAGGPFEQYF,TGTGCCAGCAGCTTGGGACTAGCGGGGGGGCCTTTCGAGCAGTACTTC
.,.,TRBJ2-7,TRBV15,CATSRDRRTYEQYF,TGTGCCACCAGCAGAGATCGCCGGACCTACGAGCAGTACTTC
once,.,TRBJ2-5,TRBV30,CAWSVLREETQYF,TGTGCCTGGAGTGTATTGCGAGAAGAGACCCAGTACTTC
.,TRBD1,TRBJ2-2,TRBV28,CASSMTGGTGELFF,TGTGCCAGCAGTATGACAGGGGGCACCGGGGAGCTGTTTTTT
.,TRBD2,TRBJ2-5,TRBV7-2,CASSLTSGRHQETQYF,TGTGCCAGCAGCTTAACTAGCGGGAGGCACCAAGAGACCCAGTACTTC
.,.,TRBJ2-2,TRBV4-2,CASSQDNMATFTGELFF,TGTGCCAGCAGCCAAGATAATATGGCGACCTTCACCGGGGAGCTGTTTTTT
.,.,TRBJ2-2,TRBV5-1,CASSQPVGWFTGELFF,TGCGCCAGCAGTCAACCGGTGGGGTGGTTCACCGGGGAGCTGTTTTTT
.,.,TRBJ2-3,TRBV9,CASSVNPQISTDTQYF,TGTGCCAGCAGCGTAAACCCGCAGATCAGCACAGATACGCAGTATTTT
.,.,TRBJ2-3,TRBV14,CASSQVGTQYF,TGTGCCAGCAGCCAAGTCGGTACGCAGTATTTT
.,.,TRBJ2-1,TRBV5-1,CASSLVEGGYNEQFF,TGCGCCAGCAGCTTGGTGGAGGGGGGATACAATGAGCAGTTCTTC
.,TRBD1,TRBJ1-2,TRBV7-9,CASSFPTGGFVYTF,TGTGCCAGCAGCTTTCCGACAGGGGGCTTTGTCTACACCTTC
.,.,TRBJ2-5,TRBV5-6,CASSGRVGETQYF,TGTGCCAGCAGCGGCAGGGTAGGGGAGACCCAGTACTTC
few,TRBD1,TRBJ1-5,TRBV9,CASSVGDRGSQPQHF,TGTGCCAGCAGCGTAGGGGACAGGGGGTCTCAGCCCCAGCATTTT
.,.,TRBJ2-3,TRBV12-2,CASRRGQEIPTDTQYF,TGTGCAAGTCGAAGGGGACAGGAGATTCCCACAGATACGCAGTATTTT
.,.,TRBJ2-2,TRBV10-1,CASSEQGPGELFF,TGCGCCAGCAGTGAGCAGGGACCCGGGGAGCTGTTTTTT
.,TRBD2,TRBJ2-2,TRBV10-3,CATGLAGTGELFF,TGTGCCACGGGACTAGCGGGGACCGGGGAGCTGTTTTTT
.,.,TRBJ1-1,TRBV6-5,CASSYSVGYTEAFF,TGTGCCAGCAGTTACTCGGTGGGCTACACTGAAGCTTTCTTT
.,.,TRBJ2-3,TRBV5-6,CASSLVSQGITDTQYF,TGTGCCAGCAGCTTGGTTTCTCAGGGGATCACAGATACGCAGTATTTT
.,TRBD1,TRBJ1-1,TRBV19,CASSNDRERGTEAFF,TGTGCCAGTAGTAACGACAGGGAAAGGGGCACTGAAGCTTTCTTT
.,.,TRBJ2-1,TRBV5-4,CASSFTDNEQFF,TGTGCCAGCAGCTTCACGGACAATGAGCAGTTCTTC
.,.,TRBJ2-7,TRBV11-2,CASSLEGVPAYEQYF,TGTGCCAGCAGCTTAGAGGGGGTGCCCGCCTACGAGCAGTACTTC
.,TRBD1,TRBJ2-5,TRBV10-3,CAISESKTGSVETQYF,TGTGCCATCAGTGAGTCAAAGACAGGGTCAGTAGAGACCCAGTACTTC
once,.,TRBJ1-1,TRBV5-6,CASSFYGVGAEAFF,TGTGCCAGCAGCTTTTATGGTGTGGGCGCTGAAGCTTTCTTT
once,TRBD2,TRBJ2-7,TRBV4-3,CASSRGLAPPYEQYF,TGCGCCAGCAGCCGGGGACTAGCGCCTCCCTACGAGCAGTACTTC